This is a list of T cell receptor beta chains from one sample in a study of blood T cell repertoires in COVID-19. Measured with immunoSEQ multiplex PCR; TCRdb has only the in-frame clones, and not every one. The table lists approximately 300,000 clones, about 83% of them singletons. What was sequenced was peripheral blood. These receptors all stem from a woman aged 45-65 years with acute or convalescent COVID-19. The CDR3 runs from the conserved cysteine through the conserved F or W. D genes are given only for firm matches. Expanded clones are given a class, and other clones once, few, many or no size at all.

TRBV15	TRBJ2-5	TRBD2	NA	TGTGCCACCAGCAGCGGGACTAGCGGCCAAGAGACCCAGTACTTC	CATSSGTSGQETQYF
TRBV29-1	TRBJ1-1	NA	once	TGCAGCGTTGAGGGGACGCGGGGGACTGAAGCTTTCTTT	CSVEGTRGTEAFF
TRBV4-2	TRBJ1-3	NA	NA	TGTGCCAGCAGCCAGACAACCGACAGTGCCGCTCATGGAAACACCATATATTTT	CASSQTTDSAAHGNTIYF
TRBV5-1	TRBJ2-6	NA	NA	TGCGCCAGCAGCCCTAATGCTGGGGCCAACGTCCTGACTTTC	CASSPNAGANVLTF
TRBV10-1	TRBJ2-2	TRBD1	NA	TGCGCCACCTCGGACAGGGGGCGCCACACCGGGGAGCTGTTTTTT	CATSDRGRHTGELFF
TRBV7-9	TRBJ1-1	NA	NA	TGTGCCAGCAGCTTTGGGGAGATGAACACTGAAGCTTTCTTT	CASSFGEMNTEAFF
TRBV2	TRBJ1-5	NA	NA	TGTGCCAGCTCCACGGCAGGGTCCATGCCCCAGCATTTT	CASSTAGSMPQHF
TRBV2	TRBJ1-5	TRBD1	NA	TGTGCCAGCAGTGAAGAGGGACAGGGTTATCAGCCCCAGCATTTT	CASSEEGQGYQPQHF
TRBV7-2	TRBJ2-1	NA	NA	TGTGCCAGCAGCTCCTTAAAGGTGCTGGAGAGTGAGCAGTTCTTC	CASSSLKVLESEQFF
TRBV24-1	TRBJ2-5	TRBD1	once	TGTGCCACCAGTGATTTGCTCGGGACAGGGGGCAGGGAGACCCAGTACTTC	CATSDLLGTGGRETQYF
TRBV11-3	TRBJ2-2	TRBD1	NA	TGTGCCAGCAGCCCGGGGACAGGGGAGAACACCGGGGAGCTGTTTTTT	CASSPGTGENTGELFF
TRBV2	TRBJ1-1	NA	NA	TGTGCCAGCAGTCGCCGGGGGGGGACTGAAGCTTTCTTT	CASSRRGGTEAFF
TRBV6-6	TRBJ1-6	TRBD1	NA	TGTGCCAGCAGTACCACAGGGGCGGATAATTCACCCCTCCACTTT	CASSTTGADNSPLHF
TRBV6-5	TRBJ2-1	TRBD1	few	TGTGCCAGCAGATCTTCGACAGGGGAGCAGTTCTTC	CASRSSTGEQFF
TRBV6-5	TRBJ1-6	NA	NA	TGTGCCAGCAAGGAGGGTAATTCACCCCTCCACTTT	CASKEGNSPLHF
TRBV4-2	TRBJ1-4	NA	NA	TGTGCCAGCAGCCAAGAGGAGGGGGAAAAACTGTTTTTT	CASSQEEGEKLFF
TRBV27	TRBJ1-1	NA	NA	TGTGCCAGCAGTGGTGTAGGTTATAGACAGGAAGCTTTCTTT	CASSGVGYRQEAFF
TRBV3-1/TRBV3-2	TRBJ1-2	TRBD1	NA	TGTGCCAGCAGCCAAGGGGACAGGGCCTACGGCTACACCTTC	CASSQGDRAYGYTF
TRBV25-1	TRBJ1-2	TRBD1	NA	TGTGCCAGCAGTGACCCTGTGACAGGGTTCAGGGGCTACACCTTC	CASSDPVTGFRGYTF
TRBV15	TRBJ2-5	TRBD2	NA	TGTGCCACCAGCAGTCGACTAGCGGCGTTACAAGAGACCCAGTACTTC	CATSSRLAALQETQYF
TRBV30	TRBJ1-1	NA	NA	TGTGCCTGGACAGGGGATCGGACTGAAGCTTTCTTT	CAWTGDRTEAFF
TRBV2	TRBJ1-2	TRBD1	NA	TGTGCCAGCAGTGTACAGGGGGCCTATGGCTACACCTTC	CASSVQGAYGYTF
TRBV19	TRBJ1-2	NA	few	TGTGCCAGTAGTAAGGGGGACCAAAGGCTCTATGGCTACACCTTC	CASSKGDQRLYGYTF
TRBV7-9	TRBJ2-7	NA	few	TGTGCCAGCAGCTCCAGTCCCCTCTACGAGCAGTACTTC	CASSSSPLYEQYF
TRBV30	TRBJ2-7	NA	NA	TGTGCCTGGAGTCAGGGCGGGAAGTCGTCGGGCGAGCAGTACTTC	CAWSQGGKSSGEQYF
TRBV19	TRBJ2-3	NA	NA	TGTGCCAGTCTTGGGGTAGGGAGCCCAGATACGCAGTATTTT	CASLGVGSPDTQYF
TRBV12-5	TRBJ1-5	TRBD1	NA	TGTGCTAGTGTCACCGACAGGGGATTTCCTGGGAGCAATCAGCCCCAGCATTTT	CASVTDRGFPGSNQPQHF
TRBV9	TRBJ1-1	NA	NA	TGTGCCAGCAGCCCCCAGGGGGCTTTCTTT	CASSPQGAFF
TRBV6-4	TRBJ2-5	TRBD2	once	TGTGCCAGAACTGGACTAGCCTTAAGAAGGTGCGAGACCCAGTACTTC	CARTGLALRRCETQYF
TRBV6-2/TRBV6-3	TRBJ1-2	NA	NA	TGTGCCAGCAGTTCTTTTGGGACAACTATGGACTACACCTTC	CASSSFGTTMDYTF
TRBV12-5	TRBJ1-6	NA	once	TGTGCTAGTGGTTTGACCACGACGGGTGTCTCCTATAATTCACCCCTCCACTTT	CASGLTTTGVSYNSPLHF
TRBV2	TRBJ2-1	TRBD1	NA	TGTGCCAGCAAAGGGACAGGGGGACGCAATGAGCAGTTCTTC	CASKGTGGRNEQFF
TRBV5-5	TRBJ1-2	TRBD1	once	TGTGCCAGCGGCCCACTCTGGGACAGGGCCTCCGGCTACACCTTC	CASGPLWDRASGYTF
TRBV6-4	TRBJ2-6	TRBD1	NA	TGTGCCAGCAGTGGTTCAGGGGGACCGTCAGGGGCCAACGTCCTGACTTTC	CASSGSGGPSGANVLTF
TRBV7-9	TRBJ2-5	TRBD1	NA	TGTGCCAGCAGCTTGGGGACAGGGAGGGAGACCCAGTACTTC	CASSLGTGRETQYF
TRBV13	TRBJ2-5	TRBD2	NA	TGTGCCAGCAGCTTAAGGTCGACCGGGGGGGCCCAGTACTTC	CASSLRSTGGAQYF
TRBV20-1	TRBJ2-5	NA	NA	TGCAGTGCTAGGGCCCAAGAGACCCAGTACTTC	CSARAQETQYF
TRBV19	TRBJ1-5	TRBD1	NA	TGTGCCAGTAGTTTCAGGACAGGGGGAATTAAAATCAATCAGCCCCAGCATTTT	CASSFRTGGIKINQPQHF
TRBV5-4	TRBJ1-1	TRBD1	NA	TGTGCCAGCAGCTCGAAGACAGGGTTATTAGAAGCTTTCTTT	CASSSKTGLLEAFF
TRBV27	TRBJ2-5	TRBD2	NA	TGTGCCAGCAGTTTAGGACTAGCGGGGGGGGAGACCCAGTACTTC	CASSLGLAGGETQYF
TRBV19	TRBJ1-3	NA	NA	TGTGCCAGTAGCCTTACGAGGGAAATCTTCTCTGGAAACACCATATATTTT	CASSLTREIFSGNTIYF
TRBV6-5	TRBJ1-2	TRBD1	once	TGTGCCAGCAGAAGAACCGTCCAGGGGGCGGGTGGCTACACCTTC	CASRRTVQGAGGYTF
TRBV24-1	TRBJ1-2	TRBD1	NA	TGTGCCACCAGTGAAGGGACAGAATTATATGGCTACACCTTC	CATSEGTELYGYTF
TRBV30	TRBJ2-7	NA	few	TGTGCCTGGAGTGTACATAACAGGGACGAGCAGTACTTC	CAWSVHNRDEQYF
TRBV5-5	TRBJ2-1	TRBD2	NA	TGTGCCAGCAGCTTGGAACTAGCGCCTGCCAATGAGCAGTTCTTC	CASSLELAPANEQFF
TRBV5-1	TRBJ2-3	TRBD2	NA	TGCGCCAGCAGCCGGACTAGCGGGGGGGAAGATACGCAGTATTTT	CASSRTSGGEDTQYF
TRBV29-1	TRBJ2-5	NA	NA	TGCAGCGTTGAAGAGCCAGGGAAAGAGACCCAGTACTTC	CSVEEPGKETQYF
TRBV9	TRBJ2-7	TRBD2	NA	TGTGCCAGCAGCCCCCCTAGCGGGAGCTCCTACGAGCAGTACTTC	CASSPPSGSSYEQYF
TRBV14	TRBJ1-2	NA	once	TGTGCCAGCAGCCAGGACAAGGGGTATGGCTACACCTTC	CASSQDKGYGYTF
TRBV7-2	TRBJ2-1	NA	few	TGTGCCAGCGGGAGGCAAGCGGCCTACAATGAGCAGTTCTTC	CASGRQAAYNEQFF
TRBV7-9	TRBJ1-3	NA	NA	TGTGCCAGCTATGGTGATAGCTCTGGAAACACCATATATTTT	CASYGDSSGNTIYF
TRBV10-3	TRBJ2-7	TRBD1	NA	TGTGCCTTTCGACAGGGGGCTAAACGCCTCAGCTCCTACGAGCAGTACTTC	CAFRQGAKRLSSYEQYF
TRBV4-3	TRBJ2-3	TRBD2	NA	TGCGCCAGCAGCCCAGGAACGAGCGGGAGCTCGTCGGATACGCAGTATTTT	CASSPGTSGSSSDTQYF
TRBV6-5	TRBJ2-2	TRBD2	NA	TGTGCCAGCAGTTACCTCGGGACTAGCCCTCCCGGGGAGCTGTTTTTT	CASSYLGTSPPGELFF